The rows below give T cell receptor beta chains drawn from one sample of a study of shared clonotypes between healthy human individuals. Profiling relied on immunoSEQ multiplex PCR, and the TCRdb table lists in-frame clones only, not all of them. The sample lists 2.3 million or so clones, 85% to 95% occurring once. The sequencing input was naive CD4+ T cells from PBMCs. These receptors were obtained from a man younger than 35 in good health. Some clones in this sample may be carry-over from other donors' samples. Both conserved end residues are part of each CDR3. A D gene is named only where the DNA matches it firmly. For some rows the clone size is stated as once, few or many, or as a class when expanded; others skip it.

-	TRBJ2-1	TRBD1	TRBV28	CASSRTGANEQFF	TGTGCCAGCAGTAGAACAGGGGCCAATGAGCAGTTCTTC
-	TRBJ2-2	TRBD1	TRBV5-1	CASRPPGQGNTGELFF	TGCGCCAGCAGGCCTCCGGGACAGGGTAACACCGGGGAGCTGTTTTTT
-	TRBJ1-1	-	TRBV7-9	CASSPRARDTEAFF	TGTGCCAGCAGCCCACGGGCCAGAGACACTGAAGCTTTCTTT
-	TRBJ2-4	-	TRBV25-1	CASSASILAKNIQYF	TGTGCCAGCAGTGCCTCTATATTAGCCAAAAACATTCAGTACTTC
-	TRBJ2-1	TRBD2	TRBV12-5	CASGLESGSEQFF	TGTGCTAGTGGTTTGGAAAGCGGGAGTGAGCAGTTCTTC
-	TRBJ2-1	-	TRBV2	CASSDEGGNEQFF	TGTGCCAGCAGTGATGAGGGAGGCAATGAGCAGTTCTTC
-	TRBJ1-5	-	TRBV27	CASSPQSAQPQHF	TGTGCCAGCAGTCCCCAGTCTGCTCAGCCCCAGCATTTT
once	TRBJ2-2	TRBD2	TRBV30	CAWTLGASGTGELFF	TGTGCCTGGACCCTCGGGGCTAGCGGGACCGGGGAGCTGTTTTTT
-	TRBJ2-5	-	TRBV2	CASSGRGGFQETQYF	TGTGCCAGCAGTGGAAGGGGGGGGTTTCAAGAGACCCAGTACTTC
-	TRBJ2-7	-	TRBV4-2	CASSQGGTAGVGEQYF	TGTGCCAGCAGCCAAGGCGGGACAGCGGGCGTGGGGGAGCAGTACTTC
-	TRBJ2-5	TRBD1	TRBV5-1	CASKGTGGLETQYF	TGCGCCAGCAAAGGGACAGGGGGTCTAGAGACCCAGTACTTC
-	TRBJ2-1	-	TRBV4-1	CASSQLTTPGTGRREQFF	TGCGCCAGCAGCCAGCTTACAACCCCAGGGACGGGTCGTCGTGAGCAGTTCTTC
-	TRBJ1-1	-	TRBV15	CATSRAANTEAFF	TGTGCCACCAGCAGAGCGGCGAACACTGAAGCTTTCTTT
-	TRBJ2-7	-	TRBV18	CASSLQGNEQYF	TGTGCCAGCTCATTACAGGGCAACGAGCAGTACTTC
once	TRBJ2-7	TRBD1	TRBV28	CASSPGDRVSAEQYF	TGTGCCAGCAGTCCAGGGGACAGGGTATCGGCCGAGCAGTACTTC
-	TRBJ2-7	TRBD2	TRBV5-1	CASSSGLELPYEQYF	TGCGCCAGCAGCTCGGGACTAGAGCTGCCCTACGAGCAGTACTTC
once	TRBJ2-7	TRBD2	TRBV19	CASSMTSGRAYEQYF	TGTGCCAGTAGTATGACTAGCGGGAGGGCCTACGAGCAGTACTTC
-	TRBJ2-7	-	TRBV7-2	CASSPRQVAYEQYF	TGTGCCAGCAGCCCAAGACAGGTCGCCTACGAGCAGTACTTC
-	TRBJ1-1	-	TRBV2	CASSAGVNTEAFF	TGTGCCAGCAGTGCAGGCGTCAACACTGAAGCTTTCTTT
-	TRBJ2-7	TRBD1	TRBV7-9	CASSTRTGLNEQYF	TGTGCCAGCAGCACCAGGACAGGACTCAACGAGCAGTACTTC
-	TRBJ2-5	-	TRBV7-9	CASSLGANNLGETQYF	TGTGCCAGCAGCCTAGGGGCCAACAACTTAGGAGAGACCCAGTACTTC
-	TRBJ2-5	TRBD1	TRBV4-3	CASSQKQGLETQYF	TGCGCCAGCAGCCAAAAACAGGGGCTGGAGACCCAGTACTTC
-	TRBJ2-7	TRBD2	TRBV6-6	CASSGSGRLTYEQYF	TGTGCCAGCAGTGGGAGCGGGAGGCTCACCTACGAGCAGTACTTC